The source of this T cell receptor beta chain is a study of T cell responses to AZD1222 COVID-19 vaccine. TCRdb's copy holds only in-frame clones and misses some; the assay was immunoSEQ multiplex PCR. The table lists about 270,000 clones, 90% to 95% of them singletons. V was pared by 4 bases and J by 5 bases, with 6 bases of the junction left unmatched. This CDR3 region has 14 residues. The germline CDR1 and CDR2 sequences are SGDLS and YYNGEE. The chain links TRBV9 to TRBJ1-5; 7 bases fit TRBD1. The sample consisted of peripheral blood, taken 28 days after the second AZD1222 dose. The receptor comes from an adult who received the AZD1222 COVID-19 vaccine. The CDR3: CASSPRDSHQPQHF. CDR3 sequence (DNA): TGTGCCAGCAGCCCCCGGGACAGCCATCAGCCCCAGCATTTT.